These T cell receptor beta chains were read from a single sample in a study of T cell changes during pregnancy in multiple sclerosis. Measured with immunoSEQ multiplex PCR; TCRdb has only the in-frame clones, and not every one. Among 40,000 to 55,000 clones listed, about 89% were seen once. The source was CD4+ T cells from peripheral blood mononuclear cells, collected in the first trimester of pregnancy. The source of these receptors is a female donor with multiple sclerosis, enrolled in a pregnancy study. CDR3s include the opening cysteine and the closing phenylalanine or tryptophan. D genes are given only for firm matches. Expanded clones are given a class, and other clones once, few, many or no size at all.

j_call v_call d_call clone_size cdr3_nt cdr3_aa
TRBJ1-2 TRBV30 . . TGTGCCTGGAGTGGAGGCGCCGTGAACTATGGCTACACCTTC CAWSGGAVNYGYTF
TRBJ2-3 TRBV29-1 . . TGCAGCGTTGAGGGCGCTAGCACAGATACGCAGTATTTT CSVEGASTDTQYF
TRBJ2-1 TRBV11-2 TRBD2 once TGTGCCAGCAGCCCGTTAGCGGGAGCCTCCTACAATGAGCAGTTCTTC CASSPLAGASYNEQFF
TRBJ2-1 TRBV25-1 TRBD1 . TGTGCCAGCAGTCTGGGGACAGGTCGCCCCTACAATGAGCAGTTCTTC CASSLGTGRPYNEQFF
TRBJ1-1 TRBV27 TRBD1 . TGTGCCAGCAGTTCCATCCTGTCCCGGGACAGTGAAGCTTTCTTT CASSSILSRDSEAFF
TRBJ1-1 TRBV5-4 . . TGTGCCAGCAGCTTTGCGGACAGAAACACTGAAGCTTTCTTT CASSFADRNTEAFF
TRBJ2-2 TRBV7-6 . . TGTGCCAGCAGCTTAGCCGGGAACACCGGGGAGCTGTTTTTT CASSLAGNTGELFF
TRBJ1-2 TRBV7-2 TRBD1 . TGTGCCAGCAGCCCCCAGAGGGGTACCGGGACAGGGGTTTCTGGCTACACCTTC CASSPQRGTGTGVSGYTF
TRBJ1-4 TRBV4-2 . once TGTGCCAGCAGCCACCCGGGACTTTCGTTTGAAAAACTGTTTTTT CASSHPGLSFEKLFF
TRBJ2-5 TRBV7-8 . . TGTGCCAGCAGCTTAATTTGGCTACGTCAAGAGACTCAGTACTTC CASSLIWLRQETQYF
TRBJ2-5 TRBV30 TRBD1 . TGTGCCTGGAGTTTCCAAGGGGGCCCTGGGGAGACCCAGTACTTC CAWSFQGGPGETQYF
TRBJ1-2 TRBV2 . once TGTGCCAGCAGCAGGGTTTCTGGCTACACCTTC CASSRVSGYTF
TRBJ1-3 TRBV7-9 . . TGTGCCAGCAGCCCAAGACAGCGAACCTCTGGAAACACCATATATTTT CASSPRQRTSGNTIYF
TRBJ1-2 TRBV7-2 . . TGTGCCAGCAGCACTCGACAGGATGGCTACACCTTC CASSTRQDGYTF
TRBJ1-5 TRBV4-3 TRBD1 once TGCGCCAGCAGCCGGGACAGGGCTCAGCCCCAGCATTTT CASSRDRAQPQHF
TRBJ1-4 TRBV5-4 . . TGTGCCAGCAGCTTGGATCAGGGGAATGAAAAACTGTTTTTT CASSLDQGNEKLFF
TRBJ2-7 TRBV4-1 . . TGCGCCAGCAGCCAAACAGGAGCCTCCTACGAGCAGTACTTC CASSQTGASYEQYF
TRBJ1-1 TRBV6-1 . once TGTGCCAGCAGTGCCGGTTTCGACACTGAAGCTTTCTTT CASSAGFDTEAFF
TRBJ2-5 TRBV5-1 . . TGCGCCAGCAGCTTGGGACTAGGACACCCCCAAGAGACCCAGTACTTC CASSLGLGHPQETQYF
TRBJ1-2 TRBV2 TRBD1 . TGTGCCAGCAGTCGCGACAGGGGTAATGGCTACACCTTC CASSRDRGNGYTF
TRBJ2-7 TRBV7-2 TRBD2 . TGTGCCAGCAGCCCACAAGGCGGGAGTTCCTACGAGCAGTACTTC CASSPQGGSSYEQYF
TRBJ2-2 TRBV9 TRBD2 . TGTGCCAGCGGCGCAGGGTTGGCGGGAGTTACCGGGGAGCTGTTTTTT CASGAGLAGVTGELFF
TRBJ1-2 TRBV18 TRBD1 . TGTGCCAGCTCACCGGGACAGGGGGTTTCCTATGGCTACACCTTC CASSPGQGVSYGYTF
TRBJ2-1 TRBV5-1 TRBD2 . TGCGCCAGCAGCGTGACTAGCGGGCCCCGATCCTACAATGAGCAGTTCTTC CASSVTSGPRSYNEQFF
TRBJ2-4 TRBV19 TRBD1 . TGTGCCAGTAGCCCAGAGGTGACAGGGGGCCGTCTGGTCAAAAACATTCAGTACTTC CASSPEVTGGRLVKNIQYF
TRBJ1-5 TRBV19 . . TGTGCCAGTAGCAATGATCAGCCCCAGCATTTT CASSNDQPQHF
TRBJ1-4 TRBV7-2 . . TGTGCCAGCAGCTTAGGGGTAGGGAGGGGGGAAAAACTGTTTTTT CASSLGVGRGEKLFF
TRBJ2-5 TRBV30 . . TGTGCCTGGGGCGTACAGGGCCAAGAGACCCAGTACTTC CAWGVQGQETQYF
TRBJ2-1 TRBV2 . . TGTGCCAGCATCCTAGGGGGCTCCTACAATGAGCAGTTCTTC CASILGGSYNEQFF
TRBJ1-1 TRBV5-1 . . TGCGCCAGCAGACCTGACCTGAATGAGGTCACTGAAGCTTTCTTT CASRPDLNEVTEAFF
TRBJ1-1 TRBV9 TRBD1 . TGTGCCAGCTCGCCGGGGACAGGGGCTTCTGAAGCTTTCTTT CASSPGTGASEAFF
TRBJ2-1 TRBV11-2 TRBD2 . TGTGCCAGCAGACAATTTAGCGGGACTAGCTACAATGAGCAGTTCTTC CASRQFSGTSYNEQFF
TRBJ1-2 TRBV28 TRBD1 . TGTGCCAGCAGTTCCCAAACTACCGGGACAGGGAGCTATGGCTACACCTTC CASSSQTTGTGSYGYTF
TRBJ2-7 TRBV4-1 . . TGCGCCAGCAGCCACTCGGGACAAACCTACGAGCAGTACTTC CASSHSGQTYEQYF
TRBJ2-1 TRBV7-8 TRBD2 . TGTGCCAGCAGCCTACTCAGTCGACTAGCCGTCTTC CASSLLSRLAVF
TRBJ2-1 TRBV11-3 TRBD2 . TGTGCCAGCAGCTTAAGCGGGAAATTTGAGCAGTTCTTC CASSLSGKFEQFF
TRBJ2-1 TRBV9 TRBD2 . TGTGCCAGCAGCGTAGATACCGCTAGCGGGATAAGGAATGAGCAGTTCTTC CASSVDTASGIRNEQFF
TRBJ2-1 TRBV25-1 . . TGTGCCAGCAGTAAGGCTAGCTCCTACAATGAGCAGTTCTTC CASSKASSYNEQFF
TRBJ1-3 TRBV4-3 . once TGCGCCAGCAGCCAAGATGGGGGGGGGAGCTCTGGAAACACCATATATTTT CASSQDGGGSSGNTIYF
TRBJ2-7 TRBV5-1 TRBD1 . TGCGCCAGCAGCAGGTCACCGTCGATCCCGGGACAGGGGTACGAGCAGTACTTC CASSRSPSIPGQGYEQYF